Shown below are 32 T cell receptor beta chains from a single sample sequenced in a study of T-cell memory formation after mild COVID-19. TCRdb fed the 5' RACE reads into MiXCR, producing one record per CDR3 protein. The sample has roughly 150,000 distinct CDR3 sequences, roughly 14% seen once; the top ten hold around an eighth. The sample consisted of PBMCs or a T cell subset sorted from them (not recorded which). The receptors stem from an adult woman who had mild COVID-19 (a few samples of this study predate the infection). Cell type and time point are not known.

In its sample, this clonotype was seen a few times. CDR3 loop: CASSQEDVGFGETQYF. DNA of the CDR3: TGCGCCAGCAGCCAAGAGGACGTAGGGTTCGGAGAGACCCAGTACTTC. The V gene is TRBV4-3, the J gene TRBJ2-5; D gene uncertain. V dropped 0 bases and J dropped 4 bases, with 15 bases sitting between them. The CDR3 runs 16 residues. Looked up from germline, CDR1 is LGHNA and CDR2 is YSLEER.

V is TRBV7-9 and J is TRBJ2-1; TRBD1 matches at 8 bases. CDR1 and CDR2 (germline): SEHNR, FQNEAQ (reference sequence). The CDR3 runs to 15 residues. The J segment lost 9 bases and the V segment lost 4 bases, leaving 11 bases of the junction unmatched. As DNA, the CDR3 is TGTGCCAGCAGCTCAAGGACAGGGCCCCTCCCTGAGCAGTTCTTC. Protein sequence: CASSSRTGPLPEQFF.

The chain couples TRBV7-9 to TRBJ1-1, with D uncertain. The V end was cut by 0 bases, the J end by 5 bases, with 10 bases between. Germline V gene lookup returns CDR1 SEHNR and CDR2 FQNEAQ (reference sequence). The CDR3 consists of 14 residues. The CDR3 sequence is CASSLASSATEAFF. As DNA, the CDR3 is TGTGCCAGCAGCTTAGCCTCTTCTGCGACTGAAGCTTTCTTT.

The V and J genes are TRBV29-1 and TRBJ2-1; D could derive from TRBD1 or TRBD2 (6 bases each). Per the germline V gene, CDR1 is SQVTM and CDR2 is ANQGSEA. Trimming removed 3 bases at V and 1 base at J, with 10 bases between. The CDR3 spans 14 residues. In DNA, the CDR3 is TGCAGCGTTGAGGACAGCGGGTCCTACAATGAGCAGTTCTTC. This encodes CSVEDSGSYNEQFF.

The V gene is TRBV7-9, the J gene TRBJ2-2, with 11 bases that match TRBD1. The CDR3 length is 14 residues. The V and J ends lost 11 bases and 5 bases, in that order; junction bases with no gene match: 7. The germline V gene encodes CDR1 SEHNR and CDR2 FQNEAQ (reference sequence). Here the CDR3 reads CAGQGAAGTGELFF. DNA of the CDR3: TGTGCCGGACAGGGGGCTGCGGGAACCGGGGAGCTGTTTTTT.

This clonotype was detected only a few times. The chain carries TRBV5-1 and TRBJ2-7, with D perhaps given as TRBD1 or TRBD2 (5 bases each). This CDR3 comprises 15 residues. The germline gives CDR1 SGHRS, CDR2 YFSETQ. Trimming shortened V by 4 bases and J by 3 bases, and 17 bases separated the two germline ends. CDR3 region: CASSLHTGQLYEQYF. The CDR3 DNA follows: TGCGCCAGCAGCCTCCACACGGGGCAACTCTACGAGCAGTACTTC.

The V call is TRBV4-1, the J call TRBJ1-5; TRBD1 might be the D (5 bases). The germline V gene encodes CDR1 MGHRA and CDR2 YSYEKL. CDR3 length: 16 residues. Trimming stripped 5 bases from V and 5 bases from J, with 19 bases between. The CDR3 region has the DNA TGCGCCAGCAGCGGGCGGATGACCACAGGCTATCAGCCCCAGCATTTT. Translation gives CASSGRMTTGYQPQHF.

The sample holds a few counts of this clonotype. The V and J genes are TRBV12-3 or TRBV12-4 and TRBJ1-6; D is uncertain. The V end lost 7 bases, the J end lost 10 bases, and 11 bases lay between the germline ends. The CDR3 totals 12 residues. CDR3 sequence reads: CASTGWGSPLHF. The CDR3 coding sequence is TGTGCCAGCACGGGGTGGGGATCACCCCTCCACTTT.

This clonotype has only a few counts. J is TRBJ2-7 and V is TRBV15, with 8 bases identical to TRBD1. Germline V gene sequence: CDR1 LNHNV, CDR2 YYDKDF (reference sequence). CDR3 length equals 14 residues. The trim removed 5 bases at V and 4 bases at J, leaving 7 bases unmatched. In nucleotides, the CDR3 is TGTGCCACCAGCTTAGGACAGGGTTGGTACGAGCAGTACTTC. It is translated as CATSLGQGWYEQYF.

V gene TRBV28 combines with J gene TRBJ2-2; D uncertain. This CDR3 is built from 15 residues. The V gene lost 0 bases and the J gene lost 0 bases, with 5 bases spanning the gap. CDR1 and CDR2 (germline): MDHEN, SYDVKM. The CDR3: CASSLWSANTGELFF. In DNA form, the CDR3 reads TGTGCCAGCAGTTTATGGAGCGCGAACACCGGGGAGCTGTTTTTT.

This clonotype appeared a few times. The V and J genes are TRBV20-1 and TRBJ2-7; D not certain. Trimming cost V 0 bases and J 3 bases, with 6 bases left between them. The CDR3 length is 12 residues. Per the germline V gene, CDR1 is DFQATT and CDR2 is SNEGSKA (reference sequence). The CDR3 loop reads CSARDNSYEQYF. DNA of the CDR3: TGCAGTGCTAGAGATAACAGCTACGAGCAGTACTTC.

This clonotype was detected only a few times. V usage is TRBV24-1 and J usage is TRBJ1-1; no firm D call. V gave up 4 bases and J gave up 6 bases, with 5 bases separating them. This CDR3 contains 11 residues. CDR1 is KGHDR, CDR2 SFDVKD, per germline. The CDR3 here is CATSDSAEAFF. The CDR3 region has the DNA TGTGCCACCAGTGACTCCGCTGAAGCTTTCTTT.

This clonotype was counted a few times. This chain uses TRBV5-1 with TRBJ2-3; TRBD2 agrees at 15 bases. Germline V gene data show CDR1 as SGHRS and CDR2 as YFSETQ. The CDR3 is 18 amino acids. Germline trimming cut 0 bases from V and 6 bases from J; bases unmatched to any gene: 8. CDR3 DNA sequence: TGCGCCAGCAGCTTGGTTGGACTAGCGGGGGGGCTCGTGGATACGCAGTATTTT. As protein: CASSLVGLAGGLVDTQYF.

This clonotype was seen a few times. The chain recombines TRBV6-5 with TRBJ1-3; 8 nucleotides match TRBD1. CDR1 and CDR2 (germline): MNHEY, SVGAGI. Unmatched junction bases numbered 2, after V lost 0 bases and J lost 4 bases. The CDR3 contains 15 residues. The CDR3 here is CASSYSGTGGNTIYF. As DNA, the CDR3 is TGTGCCAGCAGTTACTCCGGGACAGGCGGAAACACCATATATTTT.

V and J are TRBV5-1 and TRBJ2-7, with 8 nucleotides matching TRBD1. CDR1 is SGHRS and CDR2 is YFSETQ in the germline V gene. The CDR3 loop spans 15 amino acids. The V and J ends lost 1 base and 7 bases, in that order; junction bases with no gene match: 10. DNA of the CDR3: TGCGCCAGCAGCTTGCTTGGACAGGGATTTTCTGAGCAGTACTTC. Amino acid sequence: CASSLLGQGFSEQYF.

This clonotype was seen a handful of times. The chain joins TRBV7-6 to TRBJ2-1; no reliable D call. Trimming shortened V by 6 bases and J by 0 bases, and 15 bases separated the two germline ends. The germline CDR1 and CDR2 sequences are SGHVS and FNYEAQ. This CDR3 is 16 amino acids long. CDR3 DNA sequence: TGTGCCAGCAGGCTACTGGCAGCCAGCTCCTACAATGAGCAGTTCTTC. The encoded protein is CASRLLAASSYNEQFF.

The chain recombines TRBV4-1 with TRBJ2-7; D is possibly TRBD2 (6 bases). This CDR3 region has 18 residues. V shed 0 bases and J shed 6 bases, with 24 bases lying between them. CDR1 MGHRA and CDR2 YSYEKL come from the germline V gene. In nucleotides, the CDR3 is TGCGCCAGCAGCCAAGATCCGTCGACTAGTCCGCTTGAGGGCGAGCAGTACTTC. Its protein is CASSQDPSTSPLEGEQYF.

Ten or more counts support this clonotype. This sequence joins TRBV4-1 and TRBJ2-2; tentative D call: TRBD2 (6 bases). Per germline, CDR1 MGHRA and CDR2 YSYEKL. This CDR3 contains 19 residues. V shed 0 bases and J shed 6 bases, with 23 bases lying between them. The CDR3 sequence is CASSQEVPATGVRAGELFF. CDR3 nucleotides: TGCGCCAGCAGCCAAGAAGTTCCCGCGACGGGGGTGCGGGCCGGGGAGCTGTTTTTT.

The chain has TRBV5-1 and TRBJ1-1; D is possibly TRBD1 (6 bases). The V gene lost 3 bases and the J gene lost 1 base, with 10 bases spanning the gap. This CDR3 has 14 residues. CDR1 is SGHRS and CDR2 is YFSETQ in the germline V gene. The CDR3 sequence is CASSYGGANTEAFF. CDR3 nucleotide sequence: TGCGCCAGCAGCTATGGGGGCGCGAACACTGAAGCTTTCTTT.

The chain has TRBV24-1 and TRBJ2-7, with TRBD1 as a possible D gene (6 bases). The ends were cut back, 2 bases at V and 2 bases at J, with 12 bases in the middle. The germline CDR1 and CDR2 sequences are KGHDR and SFDVKD. CDR3 length: 15 residues. The CDR3 sequence: CATSDSDEGAYEQYF. The CDR3 DNA follows: TGTGCCACCAGTGATTCAGATGAGGGGGCCTACGAGCAGTACTTC.

This sequence joins TRBV11-2 and TRBJ2-1; a weak D match, TRBD2 (6 bases). This CDR3 region has 16 residues. Germline CDR1 is SGHAT and CDR2 is FQNNGV. With 3 bases removed from V and 6 bases from J, the gap between germline ends came to 18 bases. The CDR3 reads CASSLGPSRLGNEQFF. The CDR3 bases are TGTGCCAGCAGCTTGGGCCCTAGCAGACTAGGCAATGAGCAGTTCTTC.

This clonotype was detected a few times. This rearrangement joins TRBV4-1 to TRBJ2-1; the D is unclear. The V end was cut by 6 bases, the J end by 0 bases, with 12 bases between. This CDR3 has 15 amino acids. Germline assignment: CDR1 MGHRA and CDR2 YSYEKL. CDR3 in amino acids: CASRGRDSSYNEQFF. In nucleotides, the CDR3 is TGCGCCAGCAGAGGAAGGGATAGCTCCTACAATGAGCAGTTCTTC.

The chain couples TRBV7-3 to TRBJ1-2; D uncertain. In germline, CDR1 is SGHTA, CDR2 FQGTGA. CDR3 length: 15 amino acids. V was cut by 7 bases and J by 0 bases, with 15 bases left in between. The CDR3 loop reads CASTRAANANYGYTF. The DNA for the CDR3 is TGTGCCAGCACCCGGGCGGCGAACGCTAACTATGGCTACACCTTC.

The sample holds a few counts of this clonotype. V usage is TRBV7-9 and J usage is TRBJ1-2, with D possibly matching TRBD1 (6 bases). The ends were cut back, 4 bases at V and 8 bases at J, with 11 bases in the middle. The V gene's germline CDR1 is SEHNR and CDR2 FQNEAQ (reference sequence). The CDR3 covers 12 residues. Written as DNA, the CDR3 is TGTGCCAGCAGCTCGACAGGCTCCGGCTACACCTTC. It is translated as CASSSTGSGYTF. The variable domain in full, completed from reference TRBV7-9 and TRBJ1-2, reads DTGVSQNPRHKITKRGQNVTFRCDPISEHNRLYWYRQTLGQGPEFLTYFQNEAQLEKSRLLSDRFSAERPKGSFSTLEIQRTEQGDSAMYLCASSSTGSGYTFGSGTRLTVV.

As for this clonotype: Compared with germline, one end of the junction differs, possibly owing to a read error. The chain recombines TRBV7-7 with TRBJ2-5; D is undetermined. CDR1 is SSHAT, CDR2 FNYEAQ, per germline (reference sequence). CDR3 length: 15 residues. The CDR3 sequence: CASSLRSGVQETQYF. DNA for the CDR3: TGTGCTAGCAGCTTAAGGAGTGGCGTCCAAGAGACCCAGTACTTC.

In this sample, this clonotype turned up a few times. The chain employs TRBV7-7 and TRBJ2-5; 7 bases are shared with TRBD1. Trimming removed 3 bases from V and 0 bases from J; junction bases left unmatched: 10. This CDR3 comprises 17 residues. Germline V gives CDR1 SSHAT, CDR2 FNYEAQ (reference sequence). CDR3 region: CASSFQTQGSYQETQYF. CDR3 bases: TGTGCCAGCAGCTTTCAAACACAGGGGAGCTACCAAGAGACCCAGTACTTC.

This clonotype turned up a few times. The genes are TRBV4-1 and TRBJ1-2; tentative D call: TRBD1 (5 bases). This CDR3 region has 14 residues. V was pared by 1 base and J by 4 bases, with 10 bases between. Germline V gene data show CDR1 as MGHRA and CDR2 as YSYEKL. CDR3 DNA: TGCGCCAGCAGCCAAGGGGGCCGGGGCTATGGCTACACCTTC. The encoded protein is CASSQGGRGYGYTF.

The chain has TRBV12-3 or TRBV12-4 and TRBJ2-6, with D possibly matching TRBD1 (5 bases). The CDR3 loop spans 15 amino acids. Trimming took 2 bases from V and 0 from J, leaving 5 bases between them. In DNA form, the CDR3 reads TGTGCCAGCAGTTTACAGGGCTCTGGGGCCAACGTCCTGACTTTC. It translates to CASSLQGSGANVLTF.

This clonotype has only a few counts. The V call is TRBV5-1, the J call TRBJ2-3; TRBD2 aligns across 8 bases. CDR1 is SGHRS and CDR2 is YFSETQ in the germline V gene. The CDR3 contains 16 residues. After removal of 0 bases from V and 2 bases from J, the junction contained 5 bases not matched to a gene. The CDR3 nucleotides read TGCGCCAGCAGCTTGGCTAGCGGGTCGACCACAGATACGCAGTATTTT. It codes for CASSLASGSTTDTQYF.

V and J are TRBV6-5 and TRBJ2-5; D is tentatively TRBD1 or TRBD2 (7 bases each). V was shortened by 9 bases and J by 4 bases, with 21 bases between the two germline ends. Germline values: CDR1 MNHEY, CDR2 SVGAGI. There are 15 residues in the CDR3. CDR3 residues: CASWEAGRGGETQYF. The CDR3 nucleotides read TGTGCCAGTTGGGAGGCGGGCAGGGGGGGAGAGACCCAGTACTTC.

The chain links TRBV4-1 to TRBJ2-3; no clear D gene. The germline gives CDR1 MGHRA, CDR2 YSYEKL. V lost 1 base and J lost 0, with 14 bases in between. This CDR3 is 17 amino acids long. The CDR3 sequence: CASSQVPGLTSTDTQYF. In DNA, the CDR3 is TGCGCCAGCAGCCAAGTTCCGGGTCTCACTAGCACAGATACGCAGTATTTT.

This clonotype has a handful of counts. The rearrangement joins TRBV2 to TRBJ2-1; 7 positions match TRBD2. Germline CDR1 SNHLY, CDR2 FYNNEI. The CDR3 runs 15 residues. Trimming took 4 bases from V and 2 from J; bases not matched to a gene: 5. The CDR3, as DNA: TGTGCCAGCAGTGTCCAGCGGGGAACCTACAATGAGCAGTTCTTC. Protein sequence: CASSVQRGTYNEQFF.